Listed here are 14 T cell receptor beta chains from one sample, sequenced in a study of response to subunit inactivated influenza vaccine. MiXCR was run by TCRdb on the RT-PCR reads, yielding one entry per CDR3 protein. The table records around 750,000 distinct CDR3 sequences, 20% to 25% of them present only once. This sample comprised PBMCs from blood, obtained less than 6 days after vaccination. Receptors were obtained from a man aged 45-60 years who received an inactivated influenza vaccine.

The CDR3 sequence: CASSYQDRVDEQFF. The CDR3 bases are TGTGCCAGCAGTTACCAGGACAGGGTCGATGAGCAGTTCTTC. The chain combines TRBV6-5 with TRBJ2-1; 8 bases map to TRBD1. J lost 8 bases, V lost 2 bases, and 5 bases had no gene match. The CDR3 totals 14 residues. Germline CDR1 MNHEY, CDR2 SVGAGI.

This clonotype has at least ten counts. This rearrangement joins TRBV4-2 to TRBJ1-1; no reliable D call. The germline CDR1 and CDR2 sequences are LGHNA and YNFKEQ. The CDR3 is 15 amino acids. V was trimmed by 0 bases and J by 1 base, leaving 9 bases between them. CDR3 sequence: CASSQDPLGNTEAFF. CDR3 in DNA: TGTGCCAGCAGCCAAGATCCCTTGGGGAACACTGAAGCTTTCTTT.

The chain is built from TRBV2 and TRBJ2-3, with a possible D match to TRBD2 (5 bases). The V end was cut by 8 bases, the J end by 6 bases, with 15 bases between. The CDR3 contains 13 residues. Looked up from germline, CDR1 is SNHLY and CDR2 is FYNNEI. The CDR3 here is CASGPELEDTQYF. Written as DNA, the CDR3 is TGTGCCAGCGGGCCAGAACTAGAGGATACGCAGTATTTT.

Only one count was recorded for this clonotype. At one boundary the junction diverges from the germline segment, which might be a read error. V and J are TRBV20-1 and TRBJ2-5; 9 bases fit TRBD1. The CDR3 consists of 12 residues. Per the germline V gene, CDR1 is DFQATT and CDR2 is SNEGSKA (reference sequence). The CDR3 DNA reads TGCAGTCCTAGACAGGGGGGAGAGACCCAGTACTTC. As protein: CSPRQGGETQYF.

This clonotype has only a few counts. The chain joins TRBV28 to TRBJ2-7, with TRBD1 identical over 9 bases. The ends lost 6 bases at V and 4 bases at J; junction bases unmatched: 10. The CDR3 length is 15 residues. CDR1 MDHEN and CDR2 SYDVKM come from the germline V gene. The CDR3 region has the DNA TGTGCCAGCAGCACACCGGGACAGGGTGCTTACGAGCAGTACTTC. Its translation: CASSTPGQGAYEQYF. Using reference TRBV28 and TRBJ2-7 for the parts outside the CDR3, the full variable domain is DVKVTQSSRYLVKRTGEKVFLECVQDMDHENMFWYRQDPGLGLRLIYFSYDVKMKEKGDIPEGYSVSREKKERFSLILESASTNQTSMYLCASSTPGQGAYEQYFGPGTRLTVT.

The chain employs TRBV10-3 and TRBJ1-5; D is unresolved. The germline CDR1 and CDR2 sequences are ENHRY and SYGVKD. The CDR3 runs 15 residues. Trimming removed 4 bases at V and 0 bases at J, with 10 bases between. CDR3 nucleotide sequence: TGTGCCATCAGTGCCGGGCCCTATAGCAATCAGCCCCAGCATTTT. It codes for CAISAGPYSNQPQHF.

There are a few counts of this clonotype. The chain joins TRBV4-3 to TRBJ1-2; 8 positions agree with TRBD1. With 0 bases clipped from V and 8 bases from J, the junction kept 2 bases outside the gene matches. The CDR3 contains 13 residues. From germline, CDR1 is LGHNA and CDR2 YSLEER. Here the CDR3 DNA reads TGCGCCAGCAGCCAAGACAGGGGGCGAGGCTACACCTTC. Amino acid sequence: CASSQDRGRGYTF.

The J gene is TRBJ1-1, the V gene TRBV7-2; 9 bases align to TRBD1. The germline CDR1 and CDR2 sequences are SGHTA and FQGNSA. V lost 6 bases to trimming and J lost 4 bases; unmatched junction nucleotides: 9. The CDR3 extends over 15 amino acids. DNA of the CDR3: TGTGCCAGCAGGGACAGGGGTGGACGGGGCACTGAAGCTTTCTTT. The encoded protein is CASRDRGGRGTEAFF.

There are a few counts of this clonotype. For the CDR3, the DNA is TGTGCCAGCAACTCCCGGAGAAACACTGAAGCTTTCTTT. Its protein is CASNSRRNTEAFF. The rearrangement links TRBV27 to TRBJ1-1; no firm D call. The CDR3 is 13 residues long. Trimming took 7 bases from V and 2 from J, leaving 11 bases between them. The germline V gene has CDR1 MNHEY and CDR2 SMNVEV (reference sequence).

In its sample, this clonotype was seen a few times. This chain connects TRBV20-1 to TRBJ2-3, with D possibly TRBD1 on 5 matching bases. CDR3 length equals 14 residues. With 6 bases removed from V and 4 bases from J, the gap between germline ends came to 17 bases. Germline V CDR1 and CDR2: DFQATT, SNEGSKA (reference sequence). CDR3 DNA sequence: TGCAGTGCCGCAGGGAATTTTAGGGCAGATACGCAGTATTTT. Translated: CSAAGNFRADTQYF.

The CDR3, as DNA: TGTGCCAGCAGTTCCGGTTACTCTGGAAACACCATATATTTT. This sequence encodes CASSSGYSGNTIYF. The chain recombines TRBV28 with TRBJ1-3, with D uncertain. Trimming took 4 bases from V and 0 from J, leaving 7 bases between them. The germline gives CDR1 MDHEN, CDR2 SYDVKM. The CDR3 is made up of 14 amino acids.

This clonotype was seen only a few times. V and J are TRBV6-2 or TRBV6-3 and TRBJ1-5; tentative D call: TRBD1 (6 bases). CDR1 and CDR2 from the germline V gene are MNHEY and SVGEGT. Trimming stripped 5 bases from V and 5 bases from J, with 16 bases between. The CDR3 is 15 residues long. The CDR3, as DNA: TGTGCCAGCAGTAAGACGACAGGTGACTATCAGCCCCAGCATTTT. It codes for CASSKTTGDYQPQHF.

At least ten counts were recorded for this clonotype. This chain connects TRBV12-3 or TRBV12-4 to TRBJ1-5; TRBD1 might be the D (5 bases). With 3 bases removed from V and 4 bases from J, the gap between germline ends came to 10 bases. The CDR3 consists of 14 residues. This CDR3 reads CASSLGLGNQPQHF. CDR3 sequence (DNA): TGTGCCAGCAGTTTGGGGCTAGGAAATCAGCCCCAGCATTTT.

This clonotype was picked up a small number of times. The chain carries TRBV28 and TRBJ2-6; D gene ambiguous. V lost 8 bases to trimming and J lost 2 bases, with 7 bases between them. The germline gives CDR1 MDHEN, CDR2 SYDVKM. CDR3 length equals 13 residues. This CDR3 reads CASAFPGANVLTF. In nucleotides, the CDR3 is TGTGCCAGCGCTTTCCCTGGGGCCAACGTCCTGACTTTC.